This TCR beta chain came from a study of shared clonotypes between healthy human individuals (TCRdb year 2020). For the wider study: Two women and a few men aged 18 to 49 years were included in the cohort. For each donor, CD4 naive and CD4 memory were each given three plates, CD8 naive was given two plates, and CD8 memory was given one plate. The study deeply sequenced blood TCR repertoires of about 5 healthy adults to estimate repertoire size and the extent of clonotype sharing between individuals. To increase sequencing depth and limit assay-specific biases, different laboratories used diverse techniques to prepare libraries and sequence TCR repertoires. Per donor, leukapheresis produced somewhere between about 0.9 and 9.5 billion PBMCs.

Donors were healthy HIV-negative adults with no recently reported acute infections or vaccinations. All donors were Caucasian adults living in Nashville, Tennessee, USA. CD4+ T cells were enriched by magnetic negative selection; naive cells were then positively selected on CD45RA, and the negative fraction formed the memory subset. Blood was collected by leukapheresis, and PBMCs were isolated by Ficoll-Histopaque density gradient centrifugation and then cryopreserved in liquid nitrogen vapor phase. Purity and quantity of every magnetically sorted T cell population were checked by analytical flow cytometry. From each sorted fraction, genomic DNA was isolated and quantified by UV absorbance on a Nanodrop 2000c. Results the study describes overall, beyond this receptor: The small number of donors limited the genetic and exposure-history diversity represented. Clonotypes shared by all four sorted-subset donors showed higher generation probabilities than non-shared clonotypes. Sharing across a handful of donors was observed for roughly 5.4% of naive CD4, about 3.2% of naive CD8, about 2.3% of memory CD4, and over 0.3% of memory CD8 clonotypes. Sampling was restricted to blood, and TCR repertoires in tissues likely differ from the TCR repertoires found in blood. Even with the large sequencing depth, rarefaction of the sorted-subset datasets indicated that sequencing was incomplete. Naive subsets generally had larger estimated clonotype richness than memory subsets. Pairwise subsampling indicated that sequencing depth was expected to affect the degree of clonotype sharing among donors.

Using the deep immunoSEQ assay, multiplex PCR amplified TCR CDR3 regions from genomic DNA. For each cell subset, the extracted genomic DNA was distributed evenly across all wells of several immunoSEQ 96-well plates, and each plate served as one replicate. For sorted subsets, about 220 ng of genomic DNA, equivalent to tens of thousands of T cell genomes, went into each replicate PCR. Purified libraries were quantified with a Qubit 3.0 fluorometer, sized on a Bioanalyzer 2100, and re-quantified with the KAPA Library Quantification kit. Every immunoSEQ 96-well plate was sequenced on a dedicated single-read 150-cycle Illumina NextSeq 550 flow cell. Processing in the source paper ran as follows. Because the immunoSEQ output included only junctional sequences and no quality scores, the filtering could not be the same as the filtering used for full-length reads. To assign V/J genes and CDR3, sequences were annotated using PyIR, a Python wrapper for IgBLAST v1.9, with IMGT germline references. Reads were filtered out if the reads had weak V/J assignments (E-value above 1e-6), no CDR3, stop codons, out-of-frame junctions, or ambiguous translated residues. V3J clonotypes were defined as sequences sharing the same inferred V gene, J gene, and CDR3 amino acid sequence. Percentage overlap between repertoires was computed as shared unique clonotypes divided by the size of the smaller repertoire. Repertoire richness was assessed with RTK rarefaction, the Chao1 estimator, and Recon v2.1 estimates of unobserved clonotypes. Generation probabilities for all TCRbeta clonotypes obtained by the gDNA method from several donors were computed using OLGA. This immuneACCESS table, as held by TCRdb, lists in-frame sequences with V and J called but not all clones. Of the missing ones, under half trace to an unresolved V gene in checked studies; the others have no known cause. V, J and clone size reflect that table, while D and trimming were determined from the DNA. Here the sample has a few million clones; about 90% occur a single time. Approximately 0.39% of the sample is in the top ten clones.

This clone was counted only a few times. It has no known antigen specificity. No much larger clone is present one base from it, and per-base qualities are unavailable. Spanning cysteine to phenylalanine, the CDR3 consists of 12 amino acids. Of all the DNA, just the CDR3 is kept, 36 bases in frame from base 1. As encoded in the germline V gene, CDR1 is SQVTM while CDR2 is ANQGSEA. V loses 5 bases of germline sequence and J loses 7 bases, and the interval between the two ends is 14 bases. The chain uses TRBV29-1 and TRBJ1-1; D gene: possibly TRBD1, on 5 matching bases. The specimen sequenced was naive CD4+ T cells from PBMCs. The cell subset or site label corresponds to: CD45RA+ positively selected. The receptor's source is a man aged 18-30 years in good health. Some clones in this sample may be carry-over from other donors' samples. The nucleotide sequence is TGCAGCGTTTCAGCCCAGGGTCGTGAAGCTTTCTTT. It codes for CSVSAQGREAFF.